This T cell receptor beta chain was sequenced for a study of OX40 agonist ivuxolimab in advanced cancers. Study information: The dose of intravenous ivuxolimab that patients received every 2 weeks ranged from 0.01 to 10 mg/kg. Prior anti-PD-1, anti-PD-L1 or anti-CTLA-4 therapy did not bar entry, and 40% had some.

Trimming removed 1 base from V and 6 bases from J, with 14 bases in between. The germline V gene has CDR1 SGHNT and CDR2 YYREEE (reference sequence). The CDR3 is 14 amino acids. This clone appeared a few times. Its antigen is currently unknown. The table came from immunoSEQ multiplex PCR; TCRdb's copy has only in-frame clones and leaves some out. This table has 100,000 to 150,000 clones, 92% appearing once. The study's findings and limits: Clones of CD4+ and CD8+ blood T cells grew by week 6 at doses of 0.1 to 3.0 mg/kg. Compared with CD4+, CD8+ T cells on average had more expanded clones.

This sequence originates from an adult with an advanced solid tumor such as melanoma, head and neck, liver or kidney cancer. This specimen consisted of CD4+ or CD8+ T cells sorted from blood, obtained in a trial of the OX40 agonist ivuxolimab. The chain combines TRBV5-4 with TRBJ2-7; the D gene is possibly TRBD2 (6 bases). The CDR3, as DNA: TGTGCCAGCAGCTTGCTGGGAGGCGCCGGCGAGCAGTACTTC. This translates into CASSLLGGAGEQYF.